Following are 18 T cell receptor beta chains from one sample sequenced in a study of T cells in Graves' hyperthyroidism and ophthalmopathy. The CDR3 regions of TCR beta were amplified from RNA transcripts. With the HTBI primer set, the TCR CDR3 went through a first round of RT-PCR. TCRdb recomputed calls from the multiplex PCR reads with MiXCR, one row per CDR3 protein. In the table there are roughly 240,000 distinct CDR3 sequences, about a sixth of which are singletons. Source material: blood. Receptors originate from a woman between 18 and 29 years old with Graves' ophthalmopathy.

This clonotype has at least ten counts. V is TRBV3-1 and J is TRBJ2-7; possibly TRBD1 or TRBD2 for D (5 bases each). The germline gives CDR1 LGHDT, CDR2 YNNKEL (reference sequence). This CDR3 contains 13 residues. V lost 5 bases, J lost 4 bases, and 12 bases lay in between. In nucleotides, the CDR3 is TGTGCCAGCAGCTCCCGGGACGGTTACGAGCAGTACTTC. This sequence encodes CASSSRDGYEQYF.

This clonotype was seen ten or more times. The genes are TRBV28 and TRBJ2-1; 7 bases are a match to TRBD2. The CDR3 has 14 residues. The germline gives CDR1 MDHEN, CDR2 SYDVKM. V lost 6 bases, J lost 7 bases, and 9 bases stayed unmatched. The DNA of the CDR3 is TGTGCCAGCAGCCTTCCGGGGGAGGGAAATGAGCAGTTCTTC. Amino acid sequence: CASSLPGEGNEQFF.

This clonotype has at least ten counts. CDR3 bases: TGCAGCGTTGAGGGACGGAGCCTCTATGGCTACACCTTC. Protein sequence: CSVEGRSLYGYTF. V and J are TRBV29-1 and TRBJ1-2; D perhaps matches TRBD1 (5 bases). The V end lost 3 bases, the J end lost 4 bases, and 12 bases lay between the germline ends. Germline CDR1 is SQVTM and CDR2 is ANQGSEA. The CDR3 totals 13 residues.

This clonotype occurred once. This may come from a read error, since a much larger clone is one base off. V gene TRBV6-9 combines with J gene TRBJ2-7; TRBD2 agrees at 8 bases. CDR1 and CDR2 (germline): MNHGY, SVAAGI. Losses at the gene ends were 3 bases for V and 3 bases for J; bases not matched to a gene: 4. The CDR3 contains 14 residues. The CDR3 here is CASSYWRGDYEQYF. CDR3 bases: TGTGCCAGCAGTTACTGGCGGGGGGACTACGAGCAGTACTTC.

This clonotype was seen at least ten times. The rearrangement links TRBV2 to TRBJ1-1, with TRBD1 as a possible D gene (6 bases). The CDR3 sequence is 14 residues long. Germline values: CDR1 SNHLY, CDR2 FYNNEI. V shed 4 bases and J shed 0 bases, with 9 bases lying between them. CDR3 coding DNA: TGTGCCAGCAGTGGGACAGTGATGAACACTGAAGCTTTCTTT. The encoded protein is CASSGTVMNTEAFF.

This clonotype was found a few times. A much bigger clone sits one base away, suggesting this may be a read error. The chain has TRBV3-1 and TRBJ1-2; D uncertain. The CDR3 length is 13 residues. Germline-derived CDR1 and CDR2 are LGHDT and YNNKEL (reference sequence). V lost 1 base, J lost 6 bases, and 9 bases lay in between. CDR3 DNA sequence: TGTGCCAGCAGCCAAGGTAGTTACCATGGCTACACCTTC. Encoded protein: CASSQGSYHGYTF.

The table lists this clonotype with many counts. The V and J genes are TRBV6-1 and TRBJ2-3; 7 bases align to TRBD2. The CDR3 consists of 15 residues. The ends lost 1 base at V and 1 base at J; junction bases unmatched: 2. The germline gives CDR1 MNHNS, CDR2 SASEGT. CDR3 loop: CASSEGGSGTDTQYF. The CDR3 DNA sequence: TGTGCCAGCAGTGAAGGCGGGAGTGGCACAGATACGCAGTATTTT.

The rearrangement joins TRBV5-1 to TRBJ2-7; TRBD1 is a possible D gene (6 bases). With the DNA end fitting TRBJ2-1 better, the J assignment may be wrong. The V gene's germline CDR1 is SGHRS and CDR2 YFSETQ. The CDR3 loop spans 16 amino acids. CDR3 coding DNA: TGCGCCAGCAGCAACACAGGGTTGGGAAGCTCCTACGAGCAGTTCTTC. As protein: CASSNTGLGSSYEQFF.

This clonotype was seen repeatedly, ten times or more. This sequence joins TRBV5-1 and TRBJ2-2; 8 positions agree with TRBD1. The germline CDR1 and CDR2 sequences are SGHRS and YFSETQ. The CDR3 runs to 17 residues. The J segment lost 10 bases and the V segment lost 4 bases, leaving 18 bases of the junction unmatched. The CDR3 nucleotides read TGCGCCAGCAGCAGAAGGACAGGGTGGGTGAGTGACGCGGAGCTGTTTTTT. Translated, it gives CASSRRTGWVSDAELFF.

This clonotype was found many times. The chain uses TRBV2 and TRBJ1-2; D ambiguous. The germline V gene encodes CDR1 SNHLY and CDR2 FYNNEI. This CDR3 spans 17 amino acids. V lost 0 bases and J lost 2, with 16 bases in between. The CDR3 DNA reads TGTGCCAGCAGTGAAGCGCTATCGTCCTTCCTAAACTATGGCTACACCTTC. Its protein is CASSEALSSFLNYGYTF. Variable domain in full (rest from reference TRBV2 and TRBJ1-2): EPEVTQTPSHQVTQMGQEVILRCVPISNHLYFYWYRQILGQKVEFLVSFYNNEISEKSEIFDDQFSVERPDGSNFTLKIRSTKLEDSAMYFCASSEALSSFLNYGYTFGSGTRLTVV.

This clonotype was counted at least ten times. The chain links TRBV7-3 to TRBJ2-1, with no clear D. CDR3 length: 12 residues. CDR1 SGHTA and CDR2 FQGTGA come from the germline V gene. V was trimmed by 0 bases and J by 11 bases, leaving 8 bases between them. CDR3 residues: CASSLTKEKQFF. In nucleotides, the CDR3 is TGTGCCAGCAGCTTAACAAAGGAGAAGCAGTTCTTC.

This clonotype was seen many times. The J gene is TRBJ1-1, the V gene TRBV6-1; possible D gene TRBD1, 6 bases. V was trimmed by 6 bases and J by 10 bases, leaving 21 bases between them. CDR1 and CDR2 from the germline V gene are MNHNS and SASEGT. The CDR3 loop spans 14 amino acids. The CDR3 coding sequence is TGTGCCAGCAGGCAAACCGGGACAAGAGTAGGAGCTTTCTTT. This gives the protein CASRQTGTRVGAFF.

In this sample, this clonotype turned up a few times. This chain connects TRBV19 to TRBJ2-1; 12 bases match TRBD2. The ends lost 6 bases at V and 7 bases at J; junction bases unmatched: 7. The length of the CDR3 is 15 residues. Germline V gene data show CDR1 as LNHDA and CDR2 as SQIVND (reference sequence). CDR3 region: CASSNGLAGSNEQFF. The CDR3 region has the DNA TGTGCCAGTAGCAACGGACTAGCGGGATCTAATGAGCAGTTCTTC.

Ten or more counts support this clonotype. The CDR3 sequence: CASSLSGRAIETQYF. DNA of the CDR3: TGTGCCAGCAGCTTAAGCGGGAGGGCAATTGAGACCCAGTACTTC. The chain links TRBV7-3 to TRBJ2-5, with TRBD2 identical over 9 bases. The V gene's germline CDR1 is SGHTA and CDR2 FQGTGA. The CDR3 runs 15 residues. The V gene end was trimmed by 1 base and the J gene end by 5 bases; junction bases not matched to a gene: 5.

This clonotype was detected many times. The chain's CDR3 is CASSLGTGLFYEQYF. CDR3 sequence (DNA): TGTGCCAGCAGCCTCGGGACAGGGCTTTTCTACGAGCAGTACTTC. The V call is TRBV11-2, the J call TRBJ2-7, with TRBD1 matching over 9 bases. V was clipped by 5 bases and J by 3 bases; unmatched bases: 8. The V gene's germline CDR1 is SGHAT and CDR2 FQNNGV. This CDR3 is 15 amino acids long.

J is TRBJ1-1 and V is TRBV9; no clear D. The germline V gene has CDR1 SGDLS and CDR2 YYNGEE. The CDR3 runs 15 residues. The V and J ends lost 0 bases and 0 bases respectively, with 9 bases between them. This CDR3 is CASSVGFHLNTEAFF. The CDR3 DNA sequence: TGTGCCAGCAGCGTAGGATTTCATTTGAACACTGAAGCTTTCTTT.

J is TRBJ2-2 and V is TRBV7-3; tentative D call: TRBD1 (5 bases). Trimming cost V 5 bases and J 7 bases, with 11 bases left between them. This CDR3 has 13 amino acids. Germline CDR1 reads SGHTA; CDR2 reads FQGTGA. This CDR3 reads CASSLMTDGELFF. In DNA form, the CDR3 reads TGTGCCAGCAGCCTGATGACAGACGGGGAGCTGTTTTTT. The variable domain in full, with the rest retrieved from reference TRBV7-3 and TRBJ2-2, is GAGVSQTPSNKVTEKGKYVELRCDPISGHTALYWYRQSLGQGPEFLIYFQGTGAADDSGLPNDRFFAVRPEGSVSTLKIQRTERGDSAVYLCASSLMTDGELFFGEGSRLTVL.

This sequence joins TRBV18 and TRBJ2-7; TRBD1 matches at 8 bases. Trimming removed 5 bases from V and 9 bases from J; junction bases left unmatched: 6. Germline loops: CDR1 KGHSH, CDR2 LQKENI. CDR3 length: 12 residues. This CDR3 reads CASSTRTGRQYF. The CDR3 region has the DNA TGTGCCAGCTCAACCCGGACAGGGCGGCAGTACTTC.